The TCR beta chain under discussion was sequenced for a study of cytomegalovirus exposure and HLA in healthy donors. Study as a whole: Earlier findings included 100 million to 130 million unique TCR beta sequences obtained from about 179 million T cells. Study-wide results and limits: The study dropped some indistinguishable V segments, TRBV6-2 and TRBV6-3 among them. As immune exposure information, only CMV serostatus was available.

This CDR3 spans 12 amino acids. V shed 3 bases and J shed 8 bases, with 8 bases lying between them. From germline, CDR1 is MDHEN and CDR2 SYDVKM. Concerning this clone itself: Its antigen is still unknown.

Researchers ran the PCR with 60 Vbeta and 13 Jbeta primers. In the original workflow: Unique TCR beta chains totaled about 73 million in a later count, with 8.5 million to 12 million of them shared. Profiling relied on immunoSEQ multiplex PCR, and the TCRdb table lists in-frame clones only, not all of them. The V and J calls and clone size come from that table; D and trimming were worked out from the DNA. The sample has about 83,000 clones; more than 80% are singletons. The clonotype originates from a woman aged 25 to 39 in good health and CMV-seronegative. The sequencing sample was made of PBMCs. The rearrangement links TRBV28 to TRBJ1-5; D may be TRBD1 (5 bases). In DNA, the CDR3 is TGTGCCAGCAGTTTTGGGGGGGAGCCCCAGCATTTT. This gives the protein CASSFGGEPQHF.